This T cell receptor (beta chain) originates from a study of neurological immune-mediated disorders. The unsorted libraries were generated from a total of 2 million PBMCs, which had been stored in RNAlater at -80 C. Ten or more counts support this clonotype. The antigen is undetermined. Study-level results: Phylogenetic grouping placed 18 of 34 multiple sclerosis patients' repertoires in one related-CDR3 cluster, a possible signature.

Synthesis of cDNA was carried out by template-switch 5'RACE. The reaction used 10-nucleotide random UMIs. TCRdb processed the 5' RACE reads anew with MiXCR; each CDR3 protein has one entry. The table includes tens of thousands of distinct CDR3 sequences, 3.5% to 5% detected once. The length of the CDR3 is 15 residues. The ends lost 3 bases at V and 2 bases at J; junction bases unmatched: 2. Looked up from germline, CDR1 is SGHRS and CDR2 is YFSETQ. The chain links TRBV5-1 to TRBJ2-2; 9 positions match TRBD1. The sample was PBMCs. This receptor was identified in a man aged 25 to 40 with multiple sclerosis. The CDR3 DNA follows: TGCGCCAGCAGCTGGGGACAGGGAAACACCGGGGAGCTGTTTTTT. Amino acid sequence: CASSWGQGNTGELFF.